These 18 T cell receptor beta chains came from one sample sequenced in a study of CD8+ T cells in alopecia areata. The treatment was: oral pan-JAK inhibitor, 5-10 mg twice daily. RNA extraction was followed by reverse transcription into cDNA, which acted as the sequencing template. Libraries were prepared by immunoSEQ multiplex PCR; TCRdb keeps only in-frame clonotypes and omits some of them. In the table there are approximately 42,000 clones, roughly 65% of which are singletons. The sequences come from CD8+ T cells sorted from blood, collected at week 4, from a patient treated with tofacitinib. The receptors here all came from a human donor with alopecia areata.

V is TRBV30 and J is TRBJ2-1, with TRBD2 identical over 8 bases. CDR3 size: 15 residues. Trimming removed 0 bases from V and 8 bases from J; junction bases left unmatched: 9. Germline V gene data show CDR1 as GTSNPN and CDR2 as SVGIG (reference sequence). Here the CDR3 DNA reads TGTGCCTGGAGTGTATCGGGGGGGGCTTCTGATGAGCAGTTCTTC. This codes for CAWSVSGGASDEQFF.

This clone has only a few counts. The rearrangement joins TRBV6-5 to TRBJ2-7, with D maybe TRBD1 (6 bases). The CDR3 runs to 13 residues. V was cut by 5 bases and J by 6 bases, with 14 bases left in between. CDR1 and CDR2 (germline): MNHEY, SVGAGI. The CDR3: CASSKGGQGEQYF. In nucleotides, the CDR3 is TGTGCCAGCAGTAAAGGGGGTCAAGGCGAGCAGTACTTC.

Only a few counts were recorded for this clone. The chain links TRBV29-1 to TRBJ2-7; D not resolved. The V end was cut by 1 base, the J end by 2 bases, with 12 bases between. From germline, CDR1 is SQVTM and CDR2 ANQGSEA. The CDR3 length is 14 residues. This chain's CDR3 is CSVEGQESPYEQYF. DNA for the CDR3: TGCAGCGTTGAAGGCCAAGAATCCCCCTACGAGCAGTACTTC.

This clone counts as medium-sized (0.01 to 0.1%). The chain joins TRBV4-1 to TRBJ2-1, with D possibly being TRBD2 (6 bases). The CDR3 length is 15 residues. V lost 0 bases to trimming and J lost 5 bases, with 11 bases between them. The germline gives CDR1 MGHRA, CDR2 YSYEKL. As DNA, the CDR3 is TGCGCCAGCAGCCAAGAGGGAGGATTCAACAATGAGCAGTTCTTC. Residues: CASSQEGGFNNEQFF.

V is TRBV29-1 and J is TRBJ2-7; D uncertain. Trimming stripped 0 bases from V and 2 bases from J, with 14 bases between. The CDR3 has 15 residues. Germline assignment: CDR1 SQVTM and CDR2 ANQGSEA. CDR3 protein: CSVEEATSPTYEQYF. CDR3 coding DNA: TGCAGCGTTGAAGAGGCCACAAGCCCGACCTACGAGCAGTACTTC.

In its sample, this clone was seen once. The chain couples TRBV6-5 to TRBJ2-7; possible D gene TRBD2, 6 bases. The CDR3 runs 14 residues. Trimming removed 0 bases at V and 6 bases at J, with 12 bases between. The germline V gene encodes CDR1 MNHEY and CDR2 SVGAGI. CDR3 nucleotides: TGTGCCAGCAGTTACTCGGAGGGTCCGATCGAGCAGTACTTC. Its translation: CASSYSEGPIEQYF.

The rearrangement joins TRBV30 to TRBJ2-3; no definite D call. The CDR3 has 12 residues. The V and J ends lost 4 bases and 6 bases respectively, with 11 bases between them. Germline CDR1 reads GTSNPN; CDR2 reads SVGIG (reference sequence). DNA of the CDR3: TGTGCCTGGATGGATTATCCCGATACGCAGTATTTT. It codes for CAWMDYPDTQYF.

This clone was found a few times. The rearrangement uses TRBV29-1 and TRBJ2-7; 7 bases fit TRBD1. V gave up 4 bases and J gave up 3 bases; unmatched junction bases: 6. CDR3 length: 13 residues. The V gene's germline CDR1 is SQVTM and CDR2 ANQGSEA. The CDR3 reads CSVVDRRNYEQYF. The CDR3 bases are TGCAGCGTTGTGGACAGGAGGAACTACGAGCAGTACTTC.

This clone was seen a few times. The chain carries TRBV13 and TRBJ2-1; D is undetermined. This CDR3 spans 12 amino acids. Deletions cut 5 bases from V and 9 bases from J, with 11 bases between. Germline lookup yields CDR1 PRHDT and CDR2 FYEKMQ (reference sequence). The CDR3 is CASSELNVEQFF. For the CDR3, the DNA is TGTGCCAGCAGCGAGCTAAATGTTGAGCAGTTCTTC.

The chain has TRBV30 and TRBJ2-1, with TRBD2 matching 9 bases. In germline, CDR1 is GTSNPN, CDR2 SVGIG (reference sequence). V was clipped by 4 bases and J by 10 bases; unmatched bases: 11. This CDR3 is built from 14 residues. The CDR3 region has the DNA TGTGCCTGGAATCTGGCGGGGGGGCCAGGAGAGCAGTTCTTC. Translation: CAWNLAGGPGEQFF.

The V call is TRBV5-6, the J call TRBJ1-2, with D unclear. The CDR3 loop spans 12 amino acids. Germline CDR1 SGHDT, CDR2 YYEEEE. Trimming cost V 2 bases and J 8 bases, with 10 bases left between them. The CDR3 DNA sequence: TGTGCCAGCAGCTTAGGTAAAGGAGGCTACACCTTC. It specifies CASSLGKGGYTF.

V usage is TRBV6-6 and J usage is TRBJ1-1; a possible D gene is TRBD1 (6 bases). CDR1 and CDR2 (germline): MNHNY, SVGAGI (reference sequence). V was trimmed by 0 bases and J by 5 bases, leaving 10 bases between them. This CDR3 region has 14 residues. In nucleotides, the CDR3 is TGTGCCAGCAGTTACTCGGACAGCAAAACTGAAGCTTTCTTT. Its protein is CASSYSDSKTEAFF.

The rearrangement uses TRBV29-1 and TRBJ1-1; D is possibly TRBD1 (5 bases). CDR3 length: 14 amino acids. The V end lost 3 bases, the J end lost 3 bases, and 14 bases lay between the germline ends. CDR1 is SQVTM and CDR2 is ANQGSEA in the germline V gene. The CDR3 spells CSVEGTEYYTEAFF. The CDR3 DNA reads TGCAGCGTTGAGGGGACGGAGTATTACACTGAAGCTTTCTTT.

The V gene is TRBV29-1, the J gene TRBJ1-2; no clear D. Between the trimmed V and J ends, which lost 4 bases and 3 bases, there was a span of 12 bases. CDR1 SQVTM and CDR2 ANQGSEA come from the germline V gene. This CDR3 has 13 amino acids. CDR3 in DNA: TGCAGCGTTGTAAATCCCAACTACTATGGCTACACCTTC. Amino acid sequence: CSVVNPNYYGYTF.

The rearrangement links TRBV28 to TRBJ2-7, with D hard to call. V was clipped by 3 bases and J by 0 bases, with 9 bases between them. Germline loops: CDR1 MDHEN, CDR2 SYDVKM. The length of the CDR3 is 14 residues. CDR3 coding DNA: TGTGCCAGCAGTTTCGCCGGGTACTCCTACGAGCAGTACTTC. Translating gives CASSFAGYSYEQYF.

The CDR3 region has the DNA TGCAGTTTTCAGACTAGCTCCTACGAGCAGTACTTC. It encodes CSFQTSSYEQYF. The rearrangement links TRBV29-1 to TRBJ2-7, with a tentative D call TRBD2 (6 bases). This CDR3 spans 12 amino acids. Germline assignment: CDR1 SQVTM and CDR2 ANQGSEA.

Notes on this clone: The junction and the germline gene differ at one end; a read error may be behind it. The J gene is TRBJ2-1, the V gene TRBV15; 8 bases agree with TRBD1. The length of the CDR3 is 13 residues. CDR1 and CDR2 from the germline V gene are LNHNV and YYDKDF (reference sequence). The CDR3 is CATSITTDRVPIF. The DNA for the CDR3 is TGTGCCACCAGCATAACTACGGACAGGGTCCCAATCTTC.

This clone has only a few counts. V and J are TRBV29-1 and TRBJ2-1; the D gene is possibly TRBD1 (5 bases). V was clipped by 6 bases and J by 7 bases, with 22 bases between them. This CDR3 is 15 amino acids long. Germline V lookup: CDR1 SQVTM, CDR2 ANQGSEA. CDR3 residues: CSVLLLELGPNEQFF. The CDR3 DNA follows: TGCAGCGTGCTCCTTCTAGAGTTGGGGCCGAATGAGCAGTTCTTC.